This T cell receptor (beta chain) is from a study of spatial heterogeneity in lung cancer. Study results and limitations: Expanded intratumoral alpha and beta TCR counts tracked tumor mutation counts.

Time point defined: sample taken at primary tumor resection. Sequencing covered unsorted whole RNA taken from tumor, nontumor lung or frozen PBMC. Every TCR cDNA molecule bore a unique molecular identifier. Each CDR3 protein is one row after TCRdb ran MiXCR on the 5' RACE reads. The repertoire holds just over 9,500 distinct CDR3 sequences, with approximately 7.9% as singletons. The germline V gene encodes CDR1 SQVTM and CDR2 ANQGSEA. V gave up 7 bases and J gave up 5 bases; unmatched junction bases: 7. The CDR3 is made up of 13 amino acids. This clonotype was counted only a few times. Its antigen is not known.

This sequence was found in a female donor with early-stage non-small cell lung cancer. The sequenced sample was lung tumor tissue, obtained at surgery. The genes are TRBV29-1 and TRBJ2-1, with 8 bases aligning to TRBD1. CDR3 amino acids: CSADRGRDNEQFF. The CDR3 DNA reads TGCAGCGCTGACAGGGGACGGGACAATGAGCAGTTCTTC.